A selection of T cell receptor beta chains follows, all from one sample in a study of cytomegalovirus exposure and HLA in healthy donors. The repertoire was sequenced with immunoSEQ multiplex PCR; TCRdb's copy has only in-frame clones and lacks some. The sample lists 60,000 to 90,000 clones, approximately 80% occurring once. Sequencing was done on a sample of PBMCs. The receptors were sampled from a man in his 70s in good health and CMV-seropositive. CDR3s include the opening cysteine and the closing phenylalanine or tryptophan. A D gene is named only where the DNA matches it firmly. Clone size is given for some rows only: seen once, a few or many times, or a class if the clone is expanded.

V gene: TRBV10-3; J gene: TRBJ1-1; clone size: .; D gene: .; CDR3 protein: CAISGLMNTEAFF; CDR3 DNA: TGTGCCATCAGTGGGCTCATGAACACTGAAGCTTTCTTT
V gene: TRBV7-9; J gene: TRBJ2-2; clone size: once; D gene: .; CDR3 protein: CASSLAQGNTGELFF; CDR3 DNA: TGTGCCAGCAGCTTAGCTCAGGGAAACACCGGGGAGCTGTTTTTT
V gene: TRBV7-9; J gene: TRBJ2-7; clone size: .; D gene: TRBD1; CDR3 protein: CASSLYRGTNYEQYF; CDR3 DNA: TGTGCCAGCAGCTTATACAGGGGGACCAACTACGAGCAGTACTTC
V gene: TRBV5-4; J gene: TRBJ2-2; clone size: .; D gene: .; CDR3 protein: CASSLKDYNTGELFF; CDR3 DNA: TGTGCCAGCAGCTTGAAAGACTATAACACCGGGGAGCTGTTTTTT
V gene: TRBV20-1; J gene: TRBJ1-1; clone size: .; D gene: TRBD1; CDR3 protein: CSAPGQAEAFF; CDR3 DNA: TGCAGTGCCCCGGGACAGGCTGAAGCTTTCTTT
V gene: TRBV5-3; J gene: TRBJ1-1; clone size: .; D gene: .; CDR3 protein: CARSPRGSLLEAFF; CDR3 DNA: TGTGCCAGAAGCCCCAGGGGTTCATTGCTCGAAGCTTTCTTT
V gene: TRBV10-3; J gene: TRBJ2-5; clone size: .; D gene: .; CDR3 protein: CATHGQGGQETQYF; CDR3 DNA: TGTGCCACCCACGGTCAGGGAGGCCAAGAGACCCAGTACTTC
V gene: TRBV9; J gene: TRBJ2-1; clone size: once; D gene: .; CDR3 protein: CASSAHWPPGDEQFF; CDR3 DNA: TGTGCCAGCAGCGCTCACTGGCCCCCTGGAGATGAGCAGTTCTTC
V gene: TRBV19; J gene: TRBJ1-5; clone size: .; D gene: .; CDR3 protein: CASNGQTSNQPQHF; CDR3 DNA: TGTGCCAGTAATGGACAGACTAGCAATCAGCCCCAGCATTTT
V gene: TRBV11-1; J gene: TRBJ2-1; clone size: .; D gene: .; CDR3 protein: CASSRSMVQFF; CDR3 DNA: TGTGCCAGCAGCCGCAGTATGGTGCAGTTCTTC
V gene: TRBV5-6; J gene: TRBJ1-1; clone size: .; D gene: .; CDR3 protein: CASSQGQLMNTEAFF; CDR3 DNA: TGTGCCAGCAGCCAGGGGCAGCTAATGAACACTGAAGCTTTCTTT
V gene: TRBV10-1; J gene: TRBJ2-7; clone size: .; D gene: TRBD1; CDR3 protein: CASSVRGQGDEQYF; CDR3 DNA: TGCGCCAGCAGTGTACGGGGACAGGGCGACGAGCAGTACTTC
V gene: TRBV28; J gene: TRBJ2-3; clone size: .; D gene: .; CDR3 protein: CASLSGGLGDTQYF; CDR3 DNA: TGTGCCAGCTTGAGCGGAGGGCTGGGAGATACGCAGTATTTT
V gene: TRBV11-2; J gene: TRBJ1-1; clone size: .; D gene: TRBD1; CDR3 protein: CASSANQGAGTEAFF; CDR3 DNA: TGTGCCAGCAGCGCAAACCAGGGGGCGGGCACTGAAGCTTTCTTT
V gene: TRBV21-1; J gene: TRBJ2-7; clone size: once; D gene: .; CDR3 protein: CASRSGYPTVEQYF; CDR3 DNA: TGTGCCAGCAGGTCGGGTTACCCGACGGTCGAGCAGTACTTC
V gene: TRBV4-1; J gene: TRBJ2-5; clone size: few; D gene: .; CDR3 protein: CASSQPGQETQYF; CDR3 DNA: TGCGCCAGCAGCCAACCAGGGCAAGAGACCCAGTACTTC
V gene: TRBV28; J gene: TRBJ2-7; clone size: .; D gene: TRBD1; CDR3 protein: CASSPRQGVPYEQYF; CDR3 DNA: TGTGCCAGCAGTCCCAGACAGGGGGTGCCCTACGAGCAGTACTTC
V gene: TRBV4-3; J gene: TRBJ2-3; clone size: .; D gene: TRBD2; CDR3 protein: CASSQETSGSDTQYF; CDR3 DNA: TGCGCCAGCAGCCAAGAGACTAGCGGTTCAGATACGCAGTATTTT
V gene: TRBV9; J gene: TRBJ2-5; clone size: .; D gene: TRBD1; CDR3 protein: CASNPTGQETQYF; CDR3 DNA: TGTGCCAGCAACCCGACAGGGCAAGAGACCCAGTACTTC
V gene: TRBV30; J gene: TRBJ1-4; clone size: .; D gene: .; CDR3 protein: CAWSQVDVREKLFF; CDR3 DNA: TGTGCCTGGAGTCAAGTCGACGTGCGGGAAAAACTGTTTTTT
V gene: TRBV6-1; J gene: TRBJ2-7; clone size: .; D gene: TRBD1; CDR3 protein: CASSLGQGLTYEQYF; CDR3 DNA: TGTGCCAGCAGCTTGGGACAGGGGCTAACCTACGAGCAGTACTTC
V gene: TRBV29-1; J gene: TRBJ2-5; clone size: .; D gene: .; CDR3 protein: CSVERPGGTQYF; CDR3 DNA: TGCAGCGTTGAAAGACCCGGAGGGACCCAGTACTTC